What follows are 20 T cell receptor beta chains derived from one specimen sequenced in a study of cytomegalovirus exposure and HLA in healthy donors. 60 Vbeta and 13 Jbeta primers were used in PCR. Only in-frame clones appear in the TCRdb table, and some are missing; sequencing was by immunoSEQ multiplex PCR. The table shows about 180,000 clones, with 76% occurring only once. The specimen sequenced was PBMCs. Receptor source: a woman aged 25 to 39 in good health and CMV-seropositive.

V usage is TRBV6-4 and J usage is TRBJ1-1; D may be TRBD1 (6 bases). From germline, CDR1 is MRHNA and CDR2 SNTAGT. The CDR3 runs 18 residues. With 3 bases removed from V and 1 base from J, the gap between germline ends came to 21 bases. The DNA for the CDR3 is TGTGCCAGCAGTGATTCGAGGAGAACCGGGACACCGAACACTGAAGCTTTCTTT. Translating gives CASSDSRRTGTPNTEAFF.

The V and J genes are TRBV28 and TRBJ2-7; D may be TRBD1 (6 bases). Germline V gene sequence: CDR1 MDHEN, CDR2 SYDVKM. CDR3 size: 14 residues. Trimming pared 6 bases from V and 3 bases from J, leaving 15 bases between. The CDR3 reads CASRIRGSGYEQYF. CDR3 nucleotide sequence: TGTGCCAGCAGGATCAGGGGCTCGGGCTACGAGCAGTACTTC.

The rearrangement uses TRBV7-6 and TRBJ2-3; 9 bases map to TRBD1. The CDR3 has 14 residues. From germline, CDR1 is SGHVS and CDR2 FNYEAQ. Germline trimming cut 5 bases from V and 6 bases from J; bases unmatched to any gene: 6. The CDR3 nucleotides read TGTGCCAGCAGCCCTGGGACAGGGACCGATACGCAGTATTTT. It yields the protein CASSPGTGTDTQYF.

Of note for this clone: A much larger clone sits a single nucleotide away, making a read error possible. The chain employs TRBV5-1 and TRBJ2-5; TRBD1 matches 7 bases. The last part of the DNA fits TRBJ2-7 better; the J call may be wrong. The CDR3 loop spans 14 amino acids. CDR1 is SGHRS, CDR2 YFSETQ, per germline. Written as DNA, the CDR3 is TGCGCCAGCAGCTTGGGGCAGGGGGCCTACGAGCAGTACTTC. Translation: CASSLGQGAYEQYF.

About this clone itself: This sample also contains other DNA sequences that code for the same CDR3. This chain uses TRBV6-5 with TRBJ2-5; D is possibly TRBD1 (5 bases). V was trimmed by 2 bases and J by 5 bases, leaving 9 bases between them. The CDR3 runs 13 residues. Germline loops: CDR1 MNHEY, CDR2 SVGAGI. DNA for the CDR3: TGTGCCAGCAGTTACGGGGCTGGGGAGACCCAGTACTTC. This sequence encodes CASSYGAGETQYF.

The CDR3 is CASSRGASTNYGYTF. As DNA, the CDR3 is TGTGCCAGCAGCCGGGGGGCGTCTACTAACTATGGCTACACCTTC. The V gene is TRBV6-6, the J gene TRBJ1-2; weak D call: TRBD1 (6 bases). Trimming stripped 6 bases from V and 0 bases from J, with 14 bases between. Germline loops: CDR1 MNHNY, CDR2 SVGAGI (reference sequence). The CDR3 is made up of 15 amino acids.

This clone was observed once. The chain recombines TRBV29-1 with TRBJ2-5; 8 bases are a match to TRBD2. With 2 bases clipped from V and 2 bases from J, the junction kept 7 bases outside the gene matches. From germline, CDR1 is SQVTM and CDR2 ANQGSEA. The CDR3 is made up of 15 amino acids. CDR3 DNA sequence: TGCAGCGTTGAACGAGCGGGGGAAGAACAAGAGACCCAGTACTTC. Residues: CSVERAGEEQETQYF.

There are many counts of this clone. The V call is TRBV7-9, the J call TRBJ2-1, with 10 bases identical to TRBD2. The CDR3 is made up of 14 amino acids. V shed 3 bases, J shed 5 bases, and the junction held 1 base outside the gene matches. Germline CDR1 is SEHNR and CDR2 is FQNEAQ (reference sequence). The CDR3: CASSFGTSDNEQFF. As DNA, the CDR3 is TGTGCCAGCAGCTTCGGGACTAGCGACAATGAGCAGTTCTTC.

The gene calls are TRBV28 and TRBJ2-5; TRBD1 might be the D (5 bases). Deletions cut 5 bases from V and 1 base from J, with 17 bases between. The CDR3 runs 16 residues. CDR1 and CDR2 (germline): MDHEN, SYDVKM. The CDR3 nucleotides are TGTGCCAGCAGTACCCCCGGACACCCAATCCAAGAGACCCAGTACTTC. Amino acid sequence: CASSTPGHPIQETQYF.

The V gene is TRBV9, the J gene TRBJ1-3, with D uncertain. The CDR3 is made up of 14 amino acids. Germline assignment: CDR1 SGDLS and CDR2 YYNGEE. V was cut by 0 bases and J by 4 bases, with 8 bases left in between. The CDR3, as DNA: TGTGCCAGCAGCGTAGCGGGAATGGGAAACACCATATATTTT. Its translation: CASSVAGMGNTIYF.

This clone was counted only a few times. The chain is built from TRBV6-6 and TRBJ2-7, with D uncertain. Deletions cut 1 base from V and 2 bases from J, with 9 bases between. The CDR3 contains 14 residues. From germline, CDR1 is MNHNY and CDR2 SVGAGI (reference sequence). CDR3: CASSYYPETYEQYF. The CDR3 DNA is TGTGCCAGCAGTTACTACCCGGAGACCTACGAGCAGTACTTC.

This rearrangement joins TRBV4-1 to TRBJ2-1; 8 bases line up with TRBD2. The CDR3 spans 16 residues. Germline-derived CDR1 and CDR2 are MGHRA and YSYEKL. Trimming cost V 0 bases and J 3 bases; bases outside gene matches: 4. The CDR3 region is CASSQEERGFYNEQFF. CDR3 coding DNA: TGCGCCAGCAGCCAAGAGGAGCGGGGGTTCTACAATGAGCAGTTCTTC.

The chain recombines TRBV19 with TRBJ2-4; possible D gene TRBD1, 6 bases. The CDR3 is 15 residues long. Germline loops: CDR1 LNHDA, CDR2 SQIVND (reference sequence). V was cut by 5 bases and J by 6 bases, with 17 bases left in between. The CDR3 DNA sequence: TGTGCCAGTAGTCCCCCAAGGGGGTTGGGAAACATTCAGTACTTC. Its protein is CASSPPRGLGNIQYF.

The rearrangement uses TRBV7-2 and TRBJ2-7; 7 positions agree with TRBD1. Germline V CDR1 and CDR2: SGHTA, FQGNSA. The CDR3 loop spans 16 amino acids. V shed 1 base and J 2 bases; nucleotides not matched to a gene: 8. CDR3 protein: CASSLGAGGRAYEQYF. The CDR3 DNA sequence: TGTGCCAGCAGCTTAGGGGCAGGGGGAAGGGCCTACGAGCAGTACTTC.

CDR3 nucleotides: TGTGCCAGCAGCTTGCCACAGGGCTTCGATAATTCACCCCTCCACTTT. Protein sequence: CASSLPQGFDNSPLHF. The chain links TRBV5-8 to TRBJ1-6; possible D gene TRBD1, 6 bases. The V end lost 1 base, the J end lost 5 bases, and 13 bases lay between the germline ends. Germline CDR1 SGHTS, CDR2 YDEGEE. The CDR3 has 16 residues.

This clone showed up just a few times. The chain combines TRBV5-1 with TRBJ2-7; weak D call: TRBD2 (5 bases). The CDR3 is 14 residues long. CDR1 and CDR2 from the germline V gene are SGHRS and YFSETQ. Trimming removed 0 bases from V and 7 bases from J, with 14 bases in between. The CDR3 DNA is TGCGCCAGCAGCTTGGGGACTGGTTCGTTTGAGCAGTACTTC. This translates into CASSLGTGSFEQYF.

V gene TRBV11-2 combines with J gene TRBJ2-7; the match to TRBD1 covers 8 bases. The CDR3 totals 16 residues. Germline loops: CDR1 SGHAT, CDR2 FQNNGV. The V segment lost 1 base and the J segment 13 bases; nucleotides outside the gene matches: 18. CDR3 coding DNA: TGTGCCAGCAGCTTAGGGGGGGTTGGGACAGGCCTCGAGCGATACTTC. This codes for CASSLGGVGTGLERYF.

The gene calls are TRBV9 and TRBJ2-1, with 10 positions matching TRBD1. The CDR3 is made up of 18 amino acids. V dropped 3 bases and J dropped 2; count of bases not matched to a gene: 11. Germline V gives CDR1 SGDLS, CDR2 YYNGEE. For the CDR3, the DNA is TGTGCCAGCAGCGCGAGATCAACCGGGACAGGGGCCTACAATGAGCAGTTCTTC. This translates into CASSARSTGTGAYNEQFF.

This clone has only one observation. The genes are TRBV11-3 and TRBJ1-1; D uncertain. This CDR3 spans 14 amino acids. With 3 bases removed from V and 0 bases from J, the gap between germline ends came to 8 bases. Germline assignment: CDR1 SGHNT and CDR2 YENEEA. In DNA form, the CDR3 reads TGTGCCAGCAGCTTCAGGCAGCTGAACACTGAAGCTTTCTTT. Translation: CASSFRQLNTEAFF. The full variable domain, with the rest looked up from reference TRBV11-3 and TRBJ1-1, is EAGVVQSPRYKIIEKKQPVAFWCNPISGHNTLYWYLQNLGQGPELLIRYENEEAVDDSQLPKDRFSAERLKGVDSTLKIQPAELGDSAVYLCASSFRQLNTEAFFGQGTRLTVV.

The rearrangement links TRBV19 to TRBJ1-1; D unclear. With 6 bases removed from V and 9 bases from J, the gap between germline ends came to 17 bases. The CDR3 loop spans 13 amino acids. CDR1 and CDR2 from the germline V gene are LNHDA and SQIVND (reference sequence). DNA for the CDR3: TGTGCCAGTAGCTCGCGCCGGTTCTCGCAAGCTTTCTTT. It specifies CASSSRRFSQAFF.